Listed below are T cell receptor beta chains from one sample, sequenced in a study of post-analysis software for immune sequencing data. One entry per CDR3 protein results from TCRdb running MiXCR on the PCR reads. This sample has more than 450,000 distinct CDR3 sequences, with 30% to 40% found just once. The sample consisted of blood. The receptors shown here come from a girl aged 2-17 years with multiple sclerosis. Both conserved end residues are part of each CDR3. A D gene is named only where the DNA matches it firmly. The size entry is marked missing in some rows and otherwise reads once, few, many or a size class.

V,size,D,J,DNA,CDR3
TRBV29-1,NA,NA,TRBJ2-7,TGCAGCGTTGAATTAGAGGCCGAGCAGTACTTC,CSVELEAEQYF
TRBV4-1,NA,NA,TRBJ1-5,TGCGCCAGCAGCCAATTAGGTCCGCAGCCCCAGCATTTT,CASSQLGPQPQHF
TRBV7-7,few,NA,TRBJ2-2,TGTGCTAGCAGTGACAGGAACACCGGGGAGCTGTTTTTT,CASSDRNTGELFF
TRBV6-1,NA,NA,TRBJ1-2,TGTGCCAGCAAGTTGACAGCTCCCCTTCCCTATGGCTACACCTTC,CASKLTAPLPYGYTF
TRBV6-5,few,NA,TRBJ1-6,TGTGCCAGCAGTTACTCGAGAGGGGGGGATAGCTCCTATAATTCACCCCTCCACTTT,CASSYSRGGDSSYNSPLHF
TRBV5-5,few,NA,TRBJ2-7,TGTGCCAGCAGCTTCGCCGGACACAACATCTACGAGCAGTACTTC,CASSFAGHNIYEQYF
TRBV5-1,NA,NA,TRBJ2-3,TGCGCCAGCAGCTTACCCAATTCCTCACGCACAGATACGCAGTATTTT,CASSLPNSSRTDTQYF
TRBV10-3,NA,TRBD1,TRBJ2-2,TGTGCCATCAGTGACAGGGGGCGCTCCGGGGAGCTGTTTTTT,CAISDRGRSGELFF
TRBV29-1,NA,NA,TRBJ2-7,TGCAGCGTTGAAACTAACCCCTACAATGAGCAGTACTTC,CSVETNPYNEQYF
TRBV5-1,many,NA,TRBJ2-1,TGCGCCAGCAGCTTGGTATTACGGGACGGATTCAATGAGCAGTTCTTC,CASSLVLRDGFNEQFF
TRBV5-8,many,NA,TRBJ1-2,TGTGCCAGCAGCTTGGTTAAGGGGTTCCATGGCTACACCTTC,CASSLVKGFHGYTF
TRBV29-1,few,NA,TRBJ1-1,TGCAGCGTCAACAGGGTAGGAGGCTCTGAAGCTTTCTTT,CSVNRVGGSEAFF
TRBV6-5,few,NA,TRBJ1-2,TGTGCCAGCAGAACAGGGAGTGGCTACACCTTC,CASRTGSGYTF
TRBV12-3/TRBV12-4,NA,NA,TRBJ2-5,TGTGCCAGCAGCTCCACGGGAGTCTCGGAGACCCAGTACTTC,CASSSTGVSETQYF
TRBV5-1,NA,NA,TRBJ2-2,TGCGCCAGCAGCACTACGGGGGTGGCCACCGGGGAGCGGTTTTTT,CASSTTGVATGERFF
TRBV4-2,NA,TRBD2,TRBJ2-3,TGTGCCAGCAGCCAAGCGGTGCTAGCGGGGGGTAATTATGATACGCAGTATTTT,CASSQAVLAGGNYDTQYF
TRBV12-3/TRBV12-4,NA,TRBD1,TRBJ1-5,TGTGCCAGCGCAGCACAGGGGAGCAATCAGCCCCAGCATTTT,CASAAQGSNQPQHF
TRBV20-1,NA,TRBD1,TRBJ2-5,TGCAGTGCTGAACCAAACAGGGGTAGGGAGACCCAGTACTTC,CSAEPNRGRETQYF
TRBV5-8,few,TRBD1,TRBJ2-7,TGTGCCAGCAGCCTGCTTGGACAGGAGTCCTACGAGCAGTACTTC,CASSLLGQESYEQYF
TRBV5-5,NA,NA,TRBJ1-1,TGTGCCAGCAGCTGGGCGGTCGGGAACACTGAAGCTTTCTTT,CASSWAVGNTEAFF
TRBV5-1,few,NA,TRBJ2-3,TGCGCCAGCAGCTTGGCCGCGGGGACCACAGATACGCAGTATTTT,CASSLAAGTTDTQYF
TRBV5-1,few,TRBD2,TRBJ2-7,TGCGCCAGTGCAGCGGGGGGAAACTCCTACGAGCAGTACTTC,CASAAGGNSYEQYF
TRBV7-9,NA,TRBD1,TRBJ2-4,TGTGCCAGCAGCGAGGGACAGGAAAACATTCAGTACTTC,CASSEGQENIQYF
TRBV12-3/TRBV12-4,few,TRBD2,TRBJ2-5,TGTGCCAGCAGTGAACTAGCGGGGGTACAAGAGACCCAGTACTTC,CASSELAGVQETQYF
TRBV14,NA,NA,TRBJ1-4,TGTGCCAGCAGCCAAGATCCTGCAACTAATGGAAAACGGTTTTTT,CASSQDPATNGKRFF
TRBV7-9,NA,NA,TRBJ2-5,TGTGCCAGCAGCTCGGGGACCACGGTGTCGGAGACCCAGTACTTC,CASSSGTTVSETQYF
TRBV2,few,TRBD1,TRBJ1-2,TGTGCCAGCACTTGGGACAGGAATGGCTACACCTTC,CASTWDRNGYTF
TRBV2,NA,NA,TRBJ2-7,TGTGCCAGCAGACGGGGGCTACTCTACGAGCAGTACTTC,CASRRGLLYEQYF
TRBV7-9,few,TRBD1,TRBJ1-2,TGTGCCAGCAGCATCCTCAGGGGGCTGATCCGTGGCTACACCTTC,CASSILRGLIRGYTF
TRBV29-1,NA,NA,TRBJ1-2,TGCAGCGTCCCCGACCCCAGGAAAGGGGGATTGGATGGCTACACCTTC,CSVPDPRKGGLDGYTF
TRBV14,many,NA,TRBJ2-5,TGTGCCAGCAGCCAAGCAGAGACCCAGTACTTC,CASSQAETQYF
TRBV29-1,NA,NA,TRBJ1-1,TGCAGCGTTGGGGCGGGGGCCGGGGCTTTCTTT,CSVGAGAGAFF
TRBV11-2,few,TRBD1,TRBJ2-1,TGTGCCAGTAGCTCCCAGGGGGAATCCAGCAATGAGCAGTTCTTC,CASSSQGESSNEQFF
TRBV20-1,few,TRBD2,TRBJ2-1,TGCAGTGCTAGTAATAGCGGGGGGGGCAATGAGCAGTTCTTC,CSASNSGGGNEQFF
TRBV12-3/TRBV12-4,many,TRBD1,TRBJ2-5,TGTGCCAGCAGTTCCCCGGGACAGCGGGAGACCCAGTACTTC,CASSSPGQRETQYF
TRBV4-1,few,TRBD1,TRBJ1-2,TGCGCCAGCAGCCAGGTAAAAGGGGGCAGGAATGGCTACACCTTC,CASSQVKGGRNGYTF